The 31 T cell receptor beta chains given below trace back to one sample, sequenced in a study of blood T cell repertoires in COVID-19. The table came from immunoSEQ multiplex PCR; TCRdb's copy has only in-frame clones and leaves some out. This table holds under 200,000 clones, roughly 84% found once. Material: PBMCs or T cells enriched from blood (not recorded which). The receptors originated from a woman between 50 and 59 years old who had recovered from COVID-19.

The genes are TRBV7-9 and TRBJ1-2; unclear D gene. Germline CDR1 is SEHNR and CDR2 is FQNEAQ (reference sequence). V was pared by 11 bases and J by 0 bases, with 13 bases between. There are 13 residues in the CDR3. CDR3 bases: TGTGCCTCCCGTCTCGGGGCTAACTATGGCTACACCTTC. Translation: CASRLGANYGYTF. The variable domain in full, completed from reference TRBV7-9 and TRBJ1-2, reads DTGVSQNPRHKITKRGQNVTFRCDPISEHNRLYWYRQTLGQGPEFLTYFQNEAQLEKSRLLSDRFSAERPKGSFSTLEIQRTEQGDSAMYLCASRLGANYGYTFGSGTRLTVV.

The chain couples TRBV6-1 to TRBJ1-5, with TRBD1 matching 9 bases. The V gene's germline CDR1 is MNHNS and CDR2 SASEGT. The CDR3 totals 18 residues. The junction had 10 bases not matched to a gene; V was cut back by 3 bases and J by 1 base. The CDR3 region is CASSDRDREFGSNQPQHF. As DNA, the CDR3 is TGTGCCAGCAGTGACCGGGACAGGGAATTTGGGAGCAATCAGCCCCAGCATTTT.

V and J are TRBV27 and TRBJ2-2; no clear D. Germline-derived CDR1 and CDR2 are MNHEY and SMNVEV (reference sequence). Deletions cut 4 bases from V and 6 bases from J, with 12 bases between. This CDR3 comprises 14 residues. This CDR3 is CASSSRFFAGELFF. CDR3 nucleotides: TGTGCCAGCAGTTCCCGTTTTTTTGCCGGGGAGCTGTTTTTT.

The chain couples TRBV19 to TRBJ2-7, with unresolved D. The CDR3 runs 15 residues. The V gene's germline CDR1 is LNHDA and CDR2 SQIVND (reference sequence). The V and J ends lost 2 bases and 0 bases respectively, with 11 bases between them. The CDR3 DNA sequence: TGTGCCAGTAGTATACCAGGCAGCAACTCCTACGAGCAGTACTTC. Translation: CASSIPGSNSYEQYF.

This clone was counted a few times. This chain uses TRBV28 with TRBJ1-6; D remains ambiguous. Germline CDR1 reads MDHEN; CDR2 reads SYDVKM. The V gene lost 4 bases and the J gene lost 12 bases, with 22 bases spanning the gap. CDR3 size: 16 residues. The CDR3 protein is CASSSPSAGADLPLHF. Here the CDR3 DNA reads TGTGCCAGCAGTTCCCCCTCGGCAGGCGCAGACCTACCCCTCCACTTT.

The V call is TRBV5-1, the J call TRBJ1-1, with D hard to call. Trimming took off 4 bases at V and 1 base at J, with 11 bases between the two ends. Germline V gives CDR1 SGHRS, CDR2 YFSETQ. The CDR3 totals 14 residues. The CDR3 reads CASSPYVRNTEAFF. The DNA of the CDR3 is TGCGCCAGCAGCCCCTATGTGCGGAACACTGAAGCTTTCTTT.

CDR3: CATPGLAEATGELFF. DNA of the CDR3: TGTGCCACCCCGGGACTAGCGGAGGCCACCGGGGAGCTGTTTTTT. The rearrangement joins TRBV6-5 to TRBJ2-2; 11 nucleotides align to TRBD2. Germline lookup yields CDR1 MNHEY and CDR2 SVGAGI. V was clipped by 10 bases and J by 4 bases; unmatched bases: 8. The CDR3 loop spans 15 amino acids.

This chain links TRBV29-1 with TRBJ2-5; 13 nucleotides line up with TRBD2. Germline V gene sequence: CDR1 SQVTM, CDR2 ANQGSEA. Unmatched junction bases numbered 1, after V lost 5 bases and J lost 4 bases. The CDR3 is 13 residues long. Here the CDR3 DNA reads TGCAGCGTTTGGACTAGCGGGGGAGAGACCCAGTACTTC. Translating it yields CSVWTSGGETQYF.

The chain carries TRBV3-1 (or the pseudogene TRBV3-2) and TRBJ1-2, with 10 bases lining up with TRBD1. J lost 8 bases, V lost 1 base, and 4 bases had no gene match. The CDR3 has 14 residues. Germline V gene lookup returns CDR1 LGHDT and CDR2 YNNKEL (reference sequence). Here the CDR3 reads CASSQGGTGVGYTF. The CDR3 DNA is TGTGCCAGCAGCCAAGGTGGGACAGGGGTCGGCTACACCTTC.

This clone was seen just once. The chain couples TRBV5-1 to TRBJ2-7, with TRBD1 matching over 7 bases. Per the germline V gene, CDR1 is SGHRS and CDR2 is YFSETQ. This CDR3 has 15 amino acids. The V segment lost 0 bases and the J segment 6 bases; nucleotides outside the gene matches: 9. The CDR3 region is CASSLARTGSSEQYF. CDR3 in DNA: TGCGCCAGCAGCTTGGCCCGGACAGGCTCGAGCGAGCAGTACTTC.

This clone occurred a few times. J is TRBJ2-1 and V is TRBV25-1, with D perhaps matching TRBD2 (5 bases). From germline, CDR1 is MGHDK and CDR2 SYGVNS. The CDR3 consists of 16 residues. Deletions cut 2 bases from V and 6 bases from J, with 17 bases between. The CDR3 is CASSEPQDWKSNEQFF. In nucleotides, the CDR3 is TGTGCCAGCAGTGAACCTCAGGACTGGAAAAGCAATGAGCAGTTCTTC.

This chain links TRBV28 with TRBJ1-2; D uncertain. The CDR3 runs to 13 residues. Deletions cut 4 bases from V and 2 bases from J, with 8 bases between. Germline values: CDR1 MDHEN, CDR2 SYDVKM. The CDR3 is CASSSSGNYGYTF. For the CDR3, the DNA is TGTGCCAGCAGTTCAAGCGGAAACTATGGCTACACCTTC.

The rearrangement joins TRBV18 to TRBJ1-2, with D possibly TRBD1 on 5 matching bases. Per the germline V gene, CDR1 is KGHSH and CDR2 is LQKENI. The CDR3 contains 15 residues. V lost 0 bases and J lost 2, with 10 bases in between. CDR3: CASSPPAGKNYGYTF. The CDR3 DNA follows: TGTGCCAGCTCACCACCGGCAGGGAAGAACTATGGCTACACCTTC. The full variable domain, with the rest looked up from reference TRBV18 and TRBJ1-2, is NAGVMQNPRHLVRRRGQEARLRCSPMKGHSHVYWYRQLPEEGLKFMVYLQKENIIDESGMPKERFSAEFPKEGPSILRIQQVVRGDSAAYFCASSPPAGKNYGYTFGSGTRLTVV.

The rearrangement uses TRBV3-1 (or the pseudogene TRBV3-2) and TRBJ2-7, with D perhaps matching TRBD1 (6 bases). The V gene's germline CDR1 is LGHDT and CDR2 YNNKEL (reference sequence). Trimming cost V 5 bases and J 5 bases, with 19 bases left between them. The CDR3 has 15 amino acids. The CDR3 DNA sequence: TGTGCCAGCAGCTCCACCGGGACACAGGCCAACGAGCAGTACTTC. It encodes CASSSTGTQANEQYF.

To note about this clone: Compared with germline, one end of the junction differs, possibly owing to a read error. The genes are TRBV5-1 and TRBJ2-6; no clear D gene. Germline V gene sequence: CDR1 SGHRS, CDR2 YFSETQ. The length of the CDR3 is 16 residues. The CDR3 DNA sequence: TGCGCCAGCAGCCTCCGGGTCCTCTCTAGGGCCAACGTCCTGACTTTC. This gives the protein CASSLRVLSRANVLTF.

This clone has only one observation. The chain links TRBV28 to TRBJ2-3; TRBD1 agrees at 10 bases. V was clipped by 8 bases and J by 0 bases; unmatched bases: 11. Germline V gives CDR1 MDHEN, CDR2 SYDVKM. CDR3 size: 17 residues. The CDR3 sequence is CASRPTGGTLSTDTQYF. CDR3 in DNA: TGTGCCAGCCGACCGACAGGGGGCACCCTTAGCACAGATACGCAGTATTTT. Full variable domain (missing parts from reference TRBV28 and TRBJ2-3): DVKVTQSSRYLVKRTGEKVFLECVQDMDHENMFWYRQDPGLGLRLIYFSYDVKMKEKGDIPEGYSVSREKKERFSLILESASTNQTSMYLCASRPTGGTLSTDTQYFGPGTRLTVL.

Notes on this clone: Sequence at one end of the junction differs from germline and may be a read error. The chain is built from TRBV19 and TRBJ2-7; the D gene is possibly TRBD1 (6 bases). Germline assignment: CDR1 LNHDA and CDR2 SQIVND (reference sequence). The CDR3 has 15 residues. CDR3 residues: CASSTGQLASYEQYF. The DNA for the CDR3 is TGTGCCAGCAGTACCGGACAGTTAGCCTCCTACGAGCAGTACTTC. Using reference TRBV19 and TRBJ2-7 for the parts outside the CDR3, the full variable domain is DGGITQSPKYLFRKEGQNVTLSCEQNLNHDAMYWYRQDPGQGLRLIYYSQIVNDFQKGDIAEGYSVSREKKESFPLTVTSAQKNPTAFYLCASSTGQLASYEQYFGPGTRLTVT.

V is TRBV5-1 and J is TRBJ2-7, with TRBD1 matching over 10 bases. CDR1 SGHRS and CDR2 YFSETQ come from the germline V gene. This CDR3 spans 15 amino acids. V lost 3 bases to trimming and J lost 5 bases; unmatched junction nucleotides: 8. The CDR3 sequence: CASSYPRDRGDEQYF. The CDR3 DNA follows: TGCGCCAGCAGCTACCCCCGGGACAGGGGCGACGAGCAGTACTTC.

The rearrangement links TRBV28 to TRBJ1-3; a possible D gene is TRBD1 (6 bases). The CDR3 has 15 amino acids. The germline V and J ends were trimmed by 3 bases and 3 bases, with 12 bases remaining between them. Germline V lookup: CDR1 MDHEN, CDR2 SYDVKM. CDR3 nucleotides: TGTGCCAGCAGTTTGTACAGGGCGGATGGAAACACCATATATTTT. It yields the protein CASSLYRADGNTIYF.

The chain combines TRBV19 with TRBJ2-7; 8 bases match TRBD2. Germline values: CDR1 LNHDA, CDR2 SQIVND (reference sequence). With V trimmed by 5 bases and J by 7 bases, 19 bases remained unmatched. The CDR3 loop spans 17 amino acids. The CDR3, as DNA: TGTGCCAGTAGTTCCAGAGTAGCGGGAATATCTTGGGGAGAGCAGTACTTC. Amino acid sequence: CASSSRVAGISWGEQYF.

The chain links TRBV28 to TRBJ1-1, with D possibly matching TRBD1 (6 bases). V was cut by 6 bases and J by 4 bases, with 15 bases left in between. Germline V gives CDR1 MDHEN, CDR2 SYDVKM. This CDR3 is 14 amino acids long. As DNA, the CDR3 is TGTGCCAGCAGGGGGGCATTTTTAGGCACTGAAGCTTTCTTT. Residues: CASRGAFLGTEAFF.

The chain couples TRBV11-2 to TRBJ2-7, with 8 bases matching TRBD2. CDR3 size: 16 residues. V trimming: 5 bases; J trimming: 0 bases; junction bases outside the gene matches: 9. The germline V gene has CDR1 SGHAT and CDR2 FQNNGV. Here the CDR3 reads CASSPRGLAGSYEQYF. CDR3 sequence (DNA): TGTGCCAGCAGCCCGCGTGGGCTAGCGGGCTCCTACGAGCAGTACTTC. Variable domain in full (rest from reference TRBV11-2 and TRBJ2-7): EAGVAQSPRYKIIEKRQSVAFWCNPISGHATLYWYQQILGQGPKLLIQFQNNGVVDDSQLPKDRFSAERLKGVDSTLKIQPAKLEDSAVYLCASSPRGLAGSYEQYFGPGTRLTVT.

The V call is TRBV4-3, the J call TRBJ2-1; D is possibly TRBD2 (6 bases). The CDR3 runs 15 residues. V was trimmed by 0 bases and J by 6 bases, leaving 12 bases between them. Germline V lookup: CDR1 LGHNA, CDR2 YSLEER. The CDR3 is CASSQDGTGSNEQFF. CDR3 nucleotide sequence: TGCGCCAGCAGCCAAGATGGGACTGGTAGCAATGAGCAGTTCTTC.

CDR3 residues: CASSQDRGVSYEQYF. The CDR3 bases are TGTGCCAGCAGCCAAGACCGCGGTGTCTCCTACGAGCAGTACTTC. The rearrangement joins TRBV14 to TRBJ2-7, with D unclear. This CDR3 comprises 15 residues. Germline assignment: CDR1 SGHDN and CDR2 FVKESK. Deletions cut 0 bases from V and 0 bases from J, with 9 bases between.

The CDR3 sequence: CASSPLGLAGGSSYEQYF. CDR3 bases: TGTGCCAGCAGCCCCTTAGGACTAGCGGGAGGGTCCTCCTACGAGCAGTACTTC. The chain recombines TRBV4-2 with TRBJ2-7; the match to TRBD2 covers 15 bases. CDR3 size: 18 residues. J lost 0 bases, V lost 4 bases, and 7 bases had no gene match. Germline V gene lookup returns CDR1 LGHNA and CDR2 YNFKEQ.

The rearrangement links TRBV18 to TRBJ1-1, with a tentative D call TRBD1 (6 bases). Germline V CDR1 and CDR2: KGHSH, LQKENI. With 3 bases removed from V and 3 bases from J, the gap between germline ends came to 14 bases. This CDR3 is built from 15 residues. The CDR3 nucleotides are TGTGCCAGCTCACCCGGACAGCTGAGGCACACTGAAGCTTTCTTT. This encodes CASSPGQLRHTEAFF. The full variable domain, in which reference TRBV18 and TRBJ1-1 provide the parts outside the CDR3, is NAGVMQNPRHLVRRRGQEARLRCSPMKGHSHVYWYRQLPEEGLKFMVYLQKENIIDESGMPKERFSAEFPKEGPSILRIQQVVRGDSAAYFCASSPGQLRHTEAFFGQGTRLTVV.

V and J are TRBV6-4 and TRBJ2-1; 7 positions agree with TRBD2. Trimming cost V 4 bases and J 0 bases; bases outside gene matches: 3. CDR3 size: 15 residues. Germline values: CDR1 MRHNA, CDR2 SNTAGT. The CDR3 DNA reads TGTGCCAGCAGTGTTGGCGGGAGCTCCTACAATGAGCAGTTCTTC. Its translation: CASSVGGSSYNEQFF.

The rearrangement joins TRBV2 to TRBJ1-1, with D possibly matching TRBD1 (5 bases). V was pared by 8 bases and J by 8 bases, with 12 bases between. CDR3 length: 11 residues. CDR1 and CDR2 (germline): SNHLY, FYNNEI. CDR3 sequence reads: CASRRGTEAFF. The CDR3 nucleotides are TGTGCCAGCCGGCGGGGGACCGAAGCTTTCTTT. Combining the CDR3 with reference TRBV2 and TRBJ1-1 gives the whole variable domain EPEVTQTPSHQVTQMGQEVILRCVPISNHLYFYWYRQILGQKVEFLVSFYNNEISEKSEIFDDQFSVERPDGSNFTLKIRSTKLEDSAMYFCASRRGTEAFFGQGTRLTVV.

The chain couples TRBV30 to TRBJ1-3; maybe TRBD1 (5 bases). The CDR3 has 13 amino acids. V lost 4 bases to trimming and J lost 0 bases, with 7 bases between them. Germline CDR1 and CDR2: GTSNPN and SVGIG (reference sequence). The CDR3 bases are TGTGCCTGGATAGACAGCTCTGGAAACACCATATATTTT. Translated: CAWIDSSGNTIYF.

This clone has just one count. The J gene is TRBJ2-7, the V gene TRBV10-3, with 8 positions matching TRBD1. V lost 6 bases and J lost 3; bases outside the gene matches: 10. The CDR3 has 15 residues. Germline V CDR1 and CDR2: ENHRY, SYGVKD. CDR3 residues: CAISLGQEGGYEQYF. In DNA, the CDR3 is TGTGCCATCAGCTTGGGACAGGAGGGCGGCTACGAGCAGTACTTC.

This sequence joins TRBV28 and TRBJ2-7; TRBD2 aligns across 13 bases. Germline-derived CDR1 and CDR2 are MDHEN and SYDVKM. V shed 5 bases and J 5 bases; nucleotides not matched to a gene: 9. The CDR3 is made up of 16 amino acids. DNA for the CDR3: TGTGCCAGCAGTGTCGCCGGGACTAGCGGGATCGACGAGCAGTACTTC. It yields the protein CASSVAGTSGIDEQYF. The variable domain in full, with the rest retrieved from reference TRBV28 and TRBJ2-7, is DVKVTQSSRYLVKRTGEKVFLECVQDMDHENMFWYRQDPGLGLRLIYFSYDVKMKEKGDIPEGYSVSREKKERFSLILESASTNQTSMYLCASSVAGTSGIDEQYFGPGTRLTVT.